A selection of T cell receptor beta chains follows, all from one sample in a study of T cells in Graves' hyperthyroidism and ophthalmopathy. TCRdb fed the multiplex PCR reads into MiXCR, producing one record per CDR3 protein. The repertoire holds under 550,000 distinct CDR3 sequences, roughly an eighth seen once, with around 5.3% in the top ten. The sample comprised blood. These receptors were collected from a woman aged 18-29 years with Graves' hyperthyroidism. The conserved cysteine and the conserved F or W are not part of the CDR3 here.

TRBJ1-1 | TRBV10-2 | ASARGLNTEAF
TRBJ2-5 | TRBV29-1 | SVEGQGVETQY
TRBJ2-5 | TRBV28 | ASSPTGGLGETQY
TRBJ2-7 | TRBV11-3 | ASSLGGRDSYEQY
TRBJ1-5 | TRBV20-1 | GAGTVINQPQH
TRBJ2-1 | TRBV6-1 | ASSARLADEQF
TRBJ2-1 | TRBV7-2 | ASSHPKGGRRYSTYNEQF
TRBJ1-1 | TRBV6-4 | ASSAEYMANTEAF
TRBJ2-7 | TRBV6-1 | ASAIGAGVSYEQY
TRBJ1-5 | TRBV27 | ASSMTVLHQPQH